What follows are 25 T cell receptor beta chains derived from one specimen sequenced in a study of a mutant IDH1 vaccine in newly diagnosed glioma. These receptors have no known antigen. The time point here: week 23, last vaccination. Every vaccine dose comprised 300 ug of mutant IDH1 20-mer peptide plus topical imiquimod. Profiled with immunoSEQ multiplex PCR; TCRdb holds only in-frame clones, not every one. The data hold around 76,000 clones, with approximately 85% observed a single time. Material: PBMCs, obtained from a glioma patient whose treatment included an IDH1 peptide vaccine. The receptors were sampled from a woman between 45 and 60 years old with glioma.

V usage is TRBV11-2 and J usage is TRBJ2-7; weak D call: TRBD1 (6 bases). V dropped 1 base and J dropped 3 bases, with 7 bases sitting between them. CDR3 length equals 13 residues. Germline V gives CDR1 SGHAT, CDR2 FQNNGV. The CDR3 is CASSLAQGYEQYF. The CDR3 DNA reads as TGTGCCAGCAGCTTAGCACAGGGCTACGAGCAGTACTTC.

This clone was observed a few times. J is TRBJ1-5 and V is TRBV7-8; 7 nucleotides line up with TRBD1. CDR1 is SGHVS and CDR2 is FQNEAQ in the germline V gene. The CDR3 covers 15 residues. Trimming removed 6 bases from V and 1 base from J; junction bases left unmatched: 6. The CDR3 nucleotides read TGTGCCAGCAGTAACAGGGGAGGAAGCAATCAGCCCCAGCATTTT. Translated, it gives CASSNRGGSNQPQHF. The whole variable domain, remainder taken from reference TRBV7-8 and TRBJ1-5, is GAGVSQSPRYKVAKRGQDVALRCDPISGHVSLFWYQQALGQGPEFLTYFQNEAQLDKSGLPSDRFFAERPEGSVSTLKIQRTQQEDSAVYLCASSNRGGSNQPQHFGDGTRLSIL.

The J gene is TRBJ1-5, the V gene TRBV28; D is possibly TRBD1 (6 bases). Germline V CDR1 and CDR2: MDHEN, SYDVKM. V lost 6 bases and J 9 bases, leaving 18 bases between the germline ends. The CDR3 is 14 residues long. The CDR3 is CASSTLGGFGPQHF. The CDR3 nucleotides are TGTGCCAGCAGCACGTTAGGGGGTTTTGGGCCCCAGCATTTT. The variable domain in full, with the rest retrieved from reference TRBV28 and TRBJ1-5, is DVKVTQSSRYLVKRTGEKVFLECVQDMDHENMFWYRQDPGLGLRLIYFSYDVKMKEKGDIPEGYSVSREKKERFSLILESASTNQTSMYLCASSTLGGFGPQHFGDGTRLSIL.

The chain carries TRBV11-2 and TRBJ2-7, with D hard to call. With 5 bases removed from V and 2 bases from J, the gap between germline ends came to 10 bases. Germline V lookup: CDR1 SGHAT, CDR2 FQNNGV. The CDR3 loop spans 13 amino acids. In DNA form, the CDR3 reads TGTGCCAGCAGCCCAGACAATACCTACGAGCAGTACTTC. Translating gives CASSPDNTYEQYF.

The chain employs TRBV27 and TRBJ1-4; 8 nucleotides match TRBD1. V lost 6 bases and J lost 0; bases outside the gene matches: 3. The CDR3 has 15 residues. Per the germline V gene, CDR1 is MNHEY and CDR2 is SMNVEV (reference sequence). CDR3 nucleotides: TGTGCCAGCAGCAAGACAGGGGCAACTAATGAAAAACTGTTTTTT. Amino acids: CASSKTGATNEKLFF.

The chain is built from TRBV15 and TRBJ2-3, with 8 bases aligning to TRBD2. CDR1 and CDR2 (germline): LNHNV, YYDKDF (reference sequence). With V trimmed by 4 bases and J by 5 bases, 8 bases remained unmatched. CDR3 length equals 15 residues. CDR3 sequence (DNA): TGTGCCACCAGCACCCGACCCGGGAGGGGAGATACGCAGTATTTT. This translates into CATSTRPGRGDTQYF.

V is TRBV11-3 and J is TRBJ1-1; D is unclear. In germline, CDR1 is SGHNT, CDR2 YENEEA. Trimming pared 0 bases from V and 1 base from J, leaving 9 bases between. CDR3 length: 15 residues. CDR3 sequence: CASSLDSRGNTEAFF. The CDR3 bases are TGTGCCAGCAGCTTAGACTCACGAGGGAACACTGAAGCTTTCTTT. The variable domain in full, with the rest retrieved from reference TRBV11-3 and TRBJ1-1, is EAGVVQSPRYKIIEKKQPVAFWCNPISGHNTLYWYLQNLGQGPELLIRYENEEAVDDSQLPKDRFSAERLKGVDSTLKIQPAELGDSAVYLCASSLDSRGNTEAFFGQGTRLTVV.

The chain links TRBV2 to TRBJ2-5; 11 nucleotides line up with TRBD1. Unmatched junction bases numbered 6, after V lost 4 bases and J lost 5 bases. This CDR3 is 15 amino acids long. Per the germline V gene, CDR1 is SNHLY and CDR2 is FYNNEI. In DNA form, the CDR3 reads TGTGCCAGCAGTGTCTGGGACAGGGGGTATGAGACCCAGTACTTC. This encodes CASSVWDRGYETQYF.

The CDR3 region has the DNA TGCGCCAGCAGCTCCGGGGGAAGTGGGGCTTTGCACGAGCAGTACTTC. Amino acid sequence: CASSSGGSGALHEQYF. The chain employs TRBV5-1 and TRBJ2-7; possibly TRBD2 for D (6 bases). Trimming pared 3 bases from V and 5 bases from J, leaving 21 bases between. The CDR3 spans 16 residues. Germline CDR1 reads SGHRS; CDR2 reads YFSETQ.

The chain has TRBV6-1 and TRBJ2-7; D ambiguous. CDR3 length: 14 amino acids. V lost 2 bases, J lost 0 bases, and 8 bases lay in between. CDR1 and CDR2 (germline): MNHNS, SASEGT. The DNA of the CDR3 is TGTGCCAGCAGTGAACCTGGGATCTCCTACGAGCAGTACTTC. Amino acids: CASSEPGISYEQYF.

This rearrangement joins TRBV27 to TRBJ2-7, with TRBD1 matching 7 bases. The CDR3 has 10 amino acids. Germline CDR1 and CDR2: MNHEY and SMNVEV (reference sequence). The CDR3 loop reads CASSTTGCAV. Here the CDR3 DNA reads TGTGCCAGCAGTACGACAGGGTGTGCGGTC.

The chain has TRBV2 and TRBJ2-2, with D possibly TRBD2 on 6 matching bases. V was clipped by 8 bases and J by 7 bases, with 17 bases between them. CDR1 is SNHLY, CDR2 FYNNEI, per germline. CDR3 length equals 14 residues. CDR3 region: CASLALGSGGELFF. The CDR3 DNA follows: TGTGCCAGCTTAGCGCTCGGGAGTGGCGGGGAGCTGTTTTTT.

The genes are TRBV18 and TRBJ2-7; TRBD1 aligns across 8 bases. The germline gives CDR1 KGHSH, CDR2 LQKENI. V shed 2 bases, J shed 5 bases, and the junction held 8 bases outside the gene matches. The CDR3 is 15 residues long. The CDR3: CASSPWGQAGDEQYF. The CDR3 DNA sequence: TGTGCCAGCTCACCATGGGGACAGGCTGGGGACGAGCAGTACTTC.

The chain has TRBV9 and TRBJ2-1; D is possibly TRBD2 (6 bases). The CDR3 loop spans 16 amino acids. The germline V and J ends were trimmed by 4 bases and 1 base, with 15 bases remaining between them. Germline V gives CDR1 SGDLS, CDR2 YYNGEE. The CDR3 DNA reads as TGTGCCAGCAGCCTCCTCGGGAGCAGGTCCTACAATGAGCAGTTCTTC. Translation gives CASSLLGSRSYNEQFF.

J is TRBJ1-4 and V is TRBV28; a possible D gene is TRBD1 (5 bases). This CDR3 is built from 15 residues. Germline V lookup: CDR1 MDHEN, CDR2 SYDVKM. Trimming stripped 5 bases from V and 5 bases from J, with 15 bases between. Here the CDR3 DNA reads TGTGCCAGCAGTAGTGACAGAGGAGCAAATGAAAAACTGTTTTTT. Amino acid sequence: CASSSDRGANEKLFF.

This clone was picked up one time. This chain uses TRBV15 with TRBJ2-5; weak D call: TRBD2 (5 bases). Germline V gene data show CDR1 as LNHNV and CDR2 as YYDKDF (reference sequence). The CDR3 spans 15 residues. Trimming removed 0 bases from V and 1 base from J, with 9 bases in between. For the CDR3, the DNA is TGTGCCACCAGCAGAGATCCTAGCAGCCAAGAGACCCAGTACTTC. It translates to CATSRDPSSQETQYF. Full variable domain (outside the CDR3, taken from reference TRBV15 and TRBJ2-5): DAMVIQNPRYQVTQFGKPVTLSCSQTLNHNVMYWYQQKSSQAPKLLFHYYDKDFNNEADTPDNFQSRRPNTSFCFLDIRSPGLGDTAMYLCATSRDPSSQETQYFGPGTRLLVL.

The CDR3: CASSSRQGNTEAFF. In nucleotides, the CDR3 is TGTGCCAGCAGCTCGAGACAGGGGAACACTGAAGCTTTCTTT. This chain uses TRBV9 with TRBJ1-1; TRBD1 matches 7 bases. In germline, CDR1 is SGDLS, CDR2 YYNGEE. Trimming removed 4 bases from V and 1 base from J; junction bases left unmatched: 4. There are 14 residues in the CDR3.

The J gene is TRBJ2-7, the V gene TRBV11-2; 12 nucleotides agree with TRBD2. Trimming cost V 5 bases and J 4 bases; bases outside gene matches: 6. The length of the CDR3 is 15 residues. In germline, CDR1 is SGHAT, CDR2 FQNNGV. CDR3 DNA sequence: TGTGCCAGCAGCCCAGGACTAGCGGGATATTACGAGCAGTACTTC. It codes for CASSPGLAGYYEQYF.

V is TRBV28 and J is TRBJ1-2; no clear D. The ends were cut back, 5 bases at V and 4 bases at J, with 5 bases in the middle. This CDR3 has 11 residues. Germline loops: CDR1 MDHEN, CDR2 SYDVKM. In DNA form, the CDR3 reads TGTGCCAGCAGTGATTCCTATGGCTACACCTTC. It encodes CASSDSYGYTF.

This chain uses TRBV10-3 with TRBJ2-3; 7 nucleotides line up with TRBD1. J gave up 2 bases and V 5 bases, and 10 bases lay outside the gene matches. The CDR3 spans 16 residues. Germline-derived CDR1 and CDR2 are ENHRY and SYGVKD. The CDR3 DNA is TGTGCCATCAGTACCCAGACAGGGAAGAACACAGATACGCAGTATTTT. It translates to CAISTQTGKNTDTQYF.

V is TRBV6-6 and J is TRBJ2-4; D may be TRBD1 or TRBD2 (5 bases each). The CDR3 length is 13 residues. Per germline, CDR1 MNHNY and CDR2 SVGAGI (reference sequence). The ends were cut back, 8 bases at V and 2 bases at J, with 10 bases in the middle. In DNA, the CDR3 is TGTGCCAGCTCCGAGGGGTCCAAAAACATTCAGTACTTC. Its protein is CASSEGSKNIQYF.

The CDR3 bases are TGTGCCTGGAGCCCCGGTACAGGGGTCTCACCCCTCCACTTT. Its translation is CAWSPGTGVSPLHF. This chain links TRBV30 with TRBJ1-6, with 7 bases that match TRBD1. V shed 3 bases, J shed 10 bases, and the junction held 9 bases outside the gene matches. CDR1 and CDR2 (germline): GTSNPN, SVGIG (reference sequence). The CDR3 covers 14 residues.

The rearrangement joins TRBV30 to TRBJ1-4, with 9 bases aligning to TRBD1. The CDR3 has 15 amino acids. With V trimmed by 2 bases and J by 0 bases, 1 base remained unmatched. CDR1 GTSNPN and CDR2 SVGIG come from the germline V gene (reference sequence). The CDR3 is CAWSRTGATNEKLFF. For the CDR3, the DNA is TGTGCCTGGAGTCGGACAGGGGCAACTAATGAAAAACTGTTTTTT.

This sequence joins TRBV27 and TRBJ2-7, with 12 bases fitting TRBD1. The CDR3 consists of 15 residues. V was pared by 4 bases and J by 6 bases, with 7 bases of the junction left unmatched. Germline CDR1 is MNHEY and CDR2 is SMNVEV (reference sequence). The CDR3 spells CASSSHGTGGLEQYF. CDR3 DNA: TGTGCCAGCAGTTCACATGGGACAGGGGGCCTCGAGCAGTACTTC.

The V and J genes are TRBV6-5 and TRBJ1-2; D is unclear. Germline CDR1 is MNHEY and CDR2 is SVGAGI. This CDR3 region has 12 residues. With 10 bases removed from V and 4 bases from J, the gap between germline ends came to 13 bases. In DNA, the CDR3 is TGTGCCACCCGCGAGGGTATCTATGGCTACACCTTC. Translated: CATREGIYGYTF.